This T cell receptor (beta chain) came from a study of blood T cells in healthy people across ages (dated by TCRdb to the mid-2010s). General notes on the study: In model experiments, template switching captured roughly one uniquely barcoded TCR beta cDNA molecule for every two T cells. Using deep sequencing normalized with unique cDNA molecular identifiers, the study measured how TCR beta repertoire diversity changes with age. Donors were grouped into four age groups: young (average roughly 15 years), middle-aged (less than 40), aged (approximately 67) and long-lived (82). To avoid experimental bias, donors of different ages were spread randomly across the sequencing lanes. Using the same blood draw, the study looked at two additional independent replicas of 1 million unique cDNA reads for two donors, one aged 18 to 30 and the other aged 80 or older. Results the study describes overall, beyond this receptor: Bulk unsorted PBMC profiling prevented conclusive comparison of naive and antigen-experienced compartments. There was a strong correlation between observed TCR beta diversity and the percentage of naive T cells measured by flow cytometry. As age increased, observed TCR beta diversity per million T cells dropped in a roughly linear way, and a significant reduction was already evident by age 40. Because donor CMV infection status was unknown, age-related changes in expanded clonotypes were potentially confounded. Compared with the aged group, the long-lived group had more naive CD4+ T cells, fewer expanded clones and increased TCR diversity, suggesting age selection. Total diversity estimates from one million sequenced T cells were considered lower bounds and underestimates.

The approximately 39 donors, aged 6 to 90 years, were systemically healthy Caucasian individuals from Russia. Around 10 milliliters of peripheral blood were drawn from each donor into EDTA-treated Vacutainer tubes. Ficoll-Paque density-gradient centrifugation was used to isolate PBMCs, with at least 6.5 million per sample. Total RNA was extracted from PBMCs with Trizol reagent, with at least 5.5 micrograms obtained per sample. Naive CD45RAhigh/CD27high T cell percentages were measured by flow cytometry on a PBMC aliquot from every donor. This clonotype was counted a few times. Its antigen specificity is not known. No base-level quality is on record; no much larger clone is a single base apart. The protocol used for the library was 5' RACE. The sample was run on an Illumina HiSeq 2500. A second PCR of roughly 6 to 11 cycles was run with a J-beta primer mix and a sample-barcoded 5' primer. A template-switch 5' adaptor carrying 12 random nucleotides introduced a unique molecular identifier onto each TCR beta cDNA molecule. At least 2.5 million CDR3-containing paired-end reads were obtained from each sample. First-strand cDNA was synthesized from all RNA with the Mint cDNA synthesis kit, primed by a TRBC-specific oligonucleotide. After uracil-DNA glycosylase treatment, a first 18-cycle PCR used universal primers M1SS and BC2_uni_R on all cDNA. The authors' analysis ran thus. For normalization, 1 million high-quality reads were randomly selected from each sample, with every read carrying a distinct molecular identifier. Reads sharing molecular identifiers were discarded rather than binned into consensus sequences. CDR3 identification, clonotype clustering and error correction used MiTCR with a Q25 quality threshold and the strictest error-elimination algorithm. A nonparametric unseen species model with Euler transformation was used to estimate lower-bound total TCR beta diversity. TCRdb ran its own pipeline on the public reads, namely fastp trimming at Q25 and MiXCR clone calling, and kept in-frame beta chains. Each CDR3 protein appears once, grouped with its most common genes and DNA. None of the V and J calls come from the authors' own analysis; TCRdb made them. This sample comprises roughly 410,000 distinct CDR3 sequences, 45% to 60% of them detected only once. The ten largest clones capture 50% to 65% of the sample.

Including the terminal cysteine and phenylalanine, the CDR3 comprises 13 residues. Kept here is only the CDR3 DNA, which spans 39 bases and is read in frame from base 1. V sheds 6 bases and J sheds 7 bases, leaving 15 bases between their ends. Looking up the germline V gene yields CDR1 MDHEN and CDR2 SYDVKM. The sequenced sample consisted of blood. This sequence uses TRBV28 and TRBJ2-5; there is no confident call for the D gene. The sequence was obtained from a man aged 55 to 69 in good health. The CDR3 has the sequence CASSTDTKGTQYF. The base sequence is TGTGCCAGCAGCACCGACACGAAAGGGACCCAGTACTTC.